These 13 T cell receptor beta chains came from one sample sequenced in a study of shared clonotypes between healthy human individuals. Profiling relied on immunoSEQ multiplex PCR, and the TCRdb table lists in-frame clones only, not all of them. Of around 300,000 clones in the sample, around 90% were seen once. The sequenced sample consisted of memory CD8+ T cells sorted from blood. Sample subset: CD45RO+ cells pooled with CCR7-negative TemRA cells. The receptors were sampled from a man aged 18 to 30 in good health.

This clone was seen more than once but under ten times. The V gene is TRBV4-1, the J gene TRBJ2-1, with 9 bases matching TRBD2. The CDR3 runs 17 residues. The V segment lost 3 bases and the J segment 4 bases; nucleotides outside the gene matches: 10. Germline values: CDR1 MGHRA, CDR2 YSYEKL. The CDR3 bases are TGCGCCAGCAGCCAGACTACGGCGGGGGGGACTTACAATGAGCAGTTCTTC. Its translation is CASSQTTAGGTYNEQFF.

The rearrangement uses TRBV7-9 and TRBJ2-7; TRBD2 matches at 11 bases. Germline CDR1 and CDR2: SEHNR and FQNEAQ (reference sequence). V dropped 5 bases and J dropped 4; count of bases not matched to a gene: 4. The CDR3 runs to 14 residues. CDR3: CASSTTSGRYEQYF. The DNA for the CDR3 is TGTGCCAGCAGCACCACTAGCGGGAGATACGAGCAGTACTTC. Full variable domain (missing parts from reference TRBV7-9 and TRBJ2-7): DTGVSQNPRHKITKRGQNVTFRCDPISEHNRLYWYRQTLGQGPEFLTYFQNEAQLEKSRLLSDRFSAERPKGSFSTLEIQRTEQGDSAMYLCASSTTSGRYEQYFGPGTRLTVT.

This clone was detected only once. CDR3 sequence: CASSYRTGRETQYF. In DNA, the CDR3 is TGTGCCAGCAGTTACAGGACAGGGAGAGAGACCCAGTACTTC. V and J are TRBV27 and TRBJ2-5; TRBD1 agrees at 8 bases. This CDR3 spans 14 amino acids. Germline CDR1 MNHEY, CDR2 SMNVEV (reference sequence). The ends lost 4 bases at V and 4 bases at J; junction bases unmatched: 5.

By sample share, this clone is medium-sized. V usage is TRBV19 and J usage is TRBJ2-7, with a possible D match to TRBD1 (6 bases). The CDR3 has 15 residues. Trimming pared 6 bases from V and 5 bases from J, leaving 20 bases between. Germline V CDR1 and CDR2: LNHDA, SQIVND (reference sequence). The DNA of the CDR3 is TGTGCCAGTAGACCTACTACAGGGAGTTTCAACGAGCAGTACTTC. It encodes CASRPTTGSFNEQYF.

The genes are TRBV4-1 and TRBJ2-7, with 7 bases that match TRBD1. In germline, CDR1 is MGHRA, CDR2 YSYEKL. CDR3 length: 15 amino acids. The V and J ends lost 2 bases and 0 bases, in that order; junction bases with no gene match: 4. The CDR3 DNA follows: TGCGCCAGCAGCCAAATAAGGGACAGCTCCTACGAGCAGTACTTC. Its translation is CASSQIRDSSYEQYF.

The V call is TRBV30, the J call TRBJ2-5, with D unclear. This CDR3 is 12 amino acids long. CDR1 is GTSNPN and CDR2 is SVGIG in the germline V gene (reference sequence). The V and J ends lost 1 base and 5 bases respectively, with 8 bases between them. CDR3 nucleotide sequence: TGTGCCTGGAGTGATTTGAGGGAGACCCAGTACTTC. Its protein product is CAWSDLRETQYF.

The chain employs TRBV4-1 and TRBJ1-6; 7 bases are a match to TRBD1. The CDR3 covers 16 residues. Germline CDR1 MGHRA, CDR2 YSYEKL. The V segment lost 3 bases and the J segment 5 bases; nucleotides outside the gene matches: 7. The CDR3 region is CASSQRDSTHNSPLHF. CDR3 in DNA: TGCGCCAGCAGCCAGAGGGACAGCACTCATAATTCACCCCTCCACTTT.

This clone appeared once. This chain connects TRBV5-6 to TRBJ2-7, with D tentatively TRBD2 (6 bases). Deletions cut 4 bases from V and 6 bases from J, with 14 bases between. Germline CDR1 is SGHDT and CDR2 is YYEEEE. The CDR3 length is 13 residues. CDR3: CASSPARGTEQYF. For the CDR3, the DNA is TGTGCCAGCAGCCCCGCTCGGGGGACCGAGCAGTACTTC.

The chain employs TRBV2 and TRBJ2-7; TRBD2 aligns across 7 bases. V trimming: 8 bases; J trimming: 5 bases; junction bases outside the gene matches: 9. There are 13 residues in the CDR3. Germline-derived CDR1 and CDR2 are SNHLY and FYNNEI. The CDR3: CASRPTSFDEQYF. Written as DNA, the CDR3 is TGTGCCAGCCGGCCGACTAGCTTCGACGAGCAGTACTTC.

This chain uses TRBV11-2 with TRBJ2-7; D gene ambiguous. Germline V gene data show CDR1 as SGHAT and CDR2 as FQNNGV. This CDR3 is 12 amino acids long. The germline V and J ends were trimmed by 4 bases and 3 bases, with 7 bases remaining between them. The CDR3 DNA reads as TGTGCCAGCAGCTCCTACATCTACGAGCAGTACTTC. Protein sequence: CASSSYIYEQYF.

The chain links TRBV10-1 to TRBJ2-3, with a weak D call TRBD1 (6 bases). V dropped 3 bases and J dropped 1 base, with 11 bases sitting between them. CDR1 WNHNN and CDR2 SYGVQD come from the germline V gene (reference sequence). This CDR3 contains 15 residues. The CDR3 region is CASSEGRGGTDTQYF. The CDR3 DNA reads TGCGCCAGCAGTGAAGGCAGGGGAGGCACAGATACGCAGTATTTT.

The sample holds one count of this clone. The genes are TRBV4-1 and TRBJ2-7; D is perhaps TRBD1 or TRBD2 (5 bases each). Trimming took 0 bases from V and 2 from J, leaving 20 bases between them. Germline V gene sequence: CDR1 MGHRA, CDR2 YSYEKL. The CDR3 spans 18 residues. The CDR3 nucleotides are TGCGCCAGCAGCCAAGATCCGTCAGGGACGCAGTACACCTACGAGCAGTACTTC. Its translation: CASSQDPSGTQYTYEQYF.

The rearrangement uses TRBV27 and TRBJ1-5; D call uncertain. Between the trimmed V and J ends, which lost 2 bases and 0 bases, there was a span of 8 bases. The CDR3 sequence is 15 residues long. CDR1 MNHEY and CDR2 SMNVEV come from the germline V gene (reference sequence). The chain's CDR3 is CASSLAGYSNQPQHF. CDR3 in DNA: TGTGCCAGCAGTTTAGCGGGTTATAGCAATCAGCCCCAGCATTTT.